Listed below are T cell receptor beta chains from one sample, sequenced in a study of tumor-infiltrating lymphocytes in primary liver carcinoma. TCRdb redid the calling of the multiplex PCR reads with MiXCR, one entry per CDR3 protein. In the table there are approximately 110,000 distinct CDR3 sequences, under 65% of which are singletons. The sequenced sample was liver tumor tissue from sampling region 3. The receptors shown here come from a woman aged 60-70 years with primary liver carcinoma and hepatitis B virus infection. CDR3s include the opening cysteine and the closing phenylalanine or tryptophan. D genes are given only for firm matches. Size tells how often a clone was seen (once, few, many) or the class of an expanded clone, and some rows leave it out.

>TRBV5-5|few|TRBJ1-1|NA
CASSWEGAARLNTEAFF
TGTGCCAGCAGTTGGGAAGGAGCAGCCAGGTTGAACACTGAAGCTTTCTTT
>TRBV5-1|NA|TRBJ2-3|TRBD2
CASSLATSGMADTQYF
TGCGCCAGCAGCTTGGCCACTAGCGGGATGGCAGATACACAGTATTTT
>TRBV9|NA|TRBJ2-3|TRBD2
CASSVGTSGADTQYF
TGTGCCAGCAGCGTAGGGACTAGCGGAGCAGATACGCAGTATTTT
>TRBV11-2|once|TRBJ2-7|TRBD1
CASSPATGCVYEQYF
TGTGCCAGCAGCCCAGCGACAGGGTGCGTCTACGAGCAGTACTTC
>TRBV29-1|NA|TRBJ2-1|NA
CSVETTWGIDEQLF
TGCAGCGTTGAAACCACGTGGGGGATCGATGAGCAGTTATTC
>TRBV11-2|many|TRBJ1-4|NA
CASSPRPATNEKLFF
TGTGCCAGCAGCCCGAGGCCCGCAACTAATGAAAAACTGTTTTTT
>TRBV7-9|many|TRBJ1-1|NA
CASRYRGMNTEAFF
TGTGCCAGCAGGTATAGAGGAATGAACACTGAAGCTTTCTTT
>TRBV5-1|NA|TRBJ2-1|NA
CASSSGLMRNEQFF
TGCGCCAGCAGCTCGGGACTTATGCGTAATGAGCAGTTCTTC
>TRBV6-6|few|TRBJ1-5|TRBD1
CASNRGQGVRSNQPQHF
TGTGCCAGCAATAGGGGACAGGGAGTTAGGAGCAATCAGCCTCAGCATTTT
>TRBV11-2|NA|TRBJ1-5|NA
CASSLVPVTSQHF
TGTGCCAGCAGCTTAGTACCAGTAACGTCCCAGCATTTT
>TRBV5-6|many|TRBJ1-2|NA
CASSVPGTIYGYTF
TGTGCCAGCAGCGTCCCCGGGACAATCTATGGCTACACCTTC
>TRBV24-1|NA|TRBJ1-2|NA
CATSDLRQGFGYTF
TGTGCCACCAGTGATTTGAGGCAGGGATTCGGTTACACCTTC
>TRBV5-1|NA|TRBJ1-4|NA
CASSLGTLQDRNEKLYF
TGCGCCAGCAGCTTGGGAACATTACAGGACCGGAATGAAAAACTGTATTTT
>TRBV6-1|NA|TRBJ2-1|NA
CASMTTLYNEQFF
TGTGCCAGCATGACGACCCTGTACAATGAGCAGTTCTTC
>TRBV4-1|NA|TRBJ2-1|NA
CVSSQELTRHDEQFF
TGCGTCAGCAGCCAAGAACTCACTCGTCACGATGAGCAGTTCTTC
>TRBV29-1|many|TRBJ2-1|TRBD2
CSVENLAGGLNEQFF
TGCAGCGTTGAAAATCTAGCGGGAGGGTTGAATGAGCAGTTCTTC
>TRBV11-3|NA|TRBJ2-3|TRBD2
CASRREDPTDTQYF
TGCGCCAGCAGGCGGGAGGACCCTACAGATACGCAGTATTTT
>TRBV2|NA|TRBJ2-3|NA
CASSAWGRGTDTQYF
TGTGCCAGCAGCGCCTGGGGGAGGGGGACAGATACGCAGTATTTT
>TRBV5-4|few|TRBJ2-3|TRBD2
CASSWTSGTDTQYF
TGTGCCAGCAGCTGGACTAGCGGGACGGATACGCAGTATTTT
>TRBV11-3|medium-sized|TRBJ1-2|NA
CASSLGTFGYTF
TGTGCCAGCAGCTTAGGGACCTTTGGCTACACCTTC